This T cell receptor (beta chain) was captured in a study of tumor-infiltrating lymphocytes in localized non-small cell lung cancer. Study-level points and caveats: TCRbeta sequencing showed higher T cell infiltration in tumors than uninvolved lung. Tumor T-cell fraction from TCR sequencing was not associated with recurrence-free survival (p = 0.61). Immunotypes IM1 and IM2 had similar TCR-derived T-cell fractions. Not all patients were TCR sequenced, owing to tissue quantity.

This CDR3 is built from 14 residues. Trimming shortened V by 3 bases and J by 5 bases, and 15 bases separated the two germline ends. Germline-derived CDR1 and CDR2 are SGDLS and YYNGEE. Profiled with immunoSEQ multiplex PCR; TCRdb holds only in-frame clones, not every one. The sample lists over 15,000 clones; about three quarters were seen once. This clone qualifies as large (0.1 to 1%). The antigen is not known. The receptor was derived from a human donor with non-small cell lung cancer. This chain links TRBV9 with TRBJ2-7; D is possibly TRBD1 (5 bases). Sequencing used lung tumor tissue. CDR3 nucleotides: TGTGCCAGCAGCGAGAAGGGGCTGTTCGACGAGCAGTACTTC. This codes for CASSEKGLFDEQYF.